This is a list of T cell receptor beta chains from one sample in a study of cytotoxic CD8 clonotypes in ibrutinib-treated CLL. Produced via immunoSEQ multiplex PCR; TCRdb's table is partial and in-frame only. The sample contains approximately 22,000 clones, 70% to 85% of which appear only once. This specimen was PBMCs, taken before ibrutinib treatment. Receptor source: a human donor with chronic lymphocytic leukemia. The CDR3 runs from the conserved cysteine through the conserved F or W. The order of the fields is V gene, clone size, D gene, J gene, CDR3 DNA, CDR3 protein. A D gene is named only where the DNA matches it firmly. Size is stated for part of the rows, as once, few or many counts, or as a class when the clone is expanded.

>TRBV5-6|NA|NA|TRBJ2-6
TGTGCCAGCAGCCCCACAGGGTCTGGGGCCAACGTCCTGACTTTC
CASSPTGSGANVLTF
>TRBV6-6|NA|NA|TRBJ2-7
TGTGCCAGCACTTCTCAAGGGGAGCAGTACTTC
CASTSQGEQYF
>TRBV7-2|few|NA|TRBJ2-2
TGTGCCAGCAGCTTAGTCAGGGCCGGGGAGCTGTTTTTT
CASSLVRAGELFF
>TRBV30|NA|NA|TRBJ2-7
TGTGCCTGGAGTCAGGACTTCTACGAGCAGTACTTC
CAWSQDFYEQYF
>TRBV11-2|few|NA|TRBJ1-5
TGTGCCAGCAGCTTAGGAGACGGTCGTCAAAGGCCCCAGCATTTT
CASSLGDGRQRPQHF
>TRBV10-3|NA|NA|TRBJ1-3
TGTGCCATCAGTGATTTATTTTGGCAGGACTCTGGAAACACCATATATTTT
CAISDLFWQDSGNTIYF
>TRBV28|NA|NA|TRBJ2-7
TGTGCCAGCAGTTTCGTACTTCATCGACAGGCCTCCTACGAGCAGTACTTC
CASSFVLHRQASYEQYF
>TRBV27|NA|TRBD2|TRBJ2-5
TGTGCCAGCAGTTTACGTCGTAGCGGGAGGATCGGGCAAGAGACCCAGTACTTC
CASSLRRSGRIGQETQYF
>TRBV19|NA|TRBD2|TRBJ2-1
TGTGCCAGTAGATCAACCGGACTAGCGGCCTCCTACAATGAGCAGTTCTTC
CASRSTGLAASYNEQFF
>TRBV2|NA|NA|TRBJ2-5
TGTGCCAGCAGTGTGTCCGGTAGAGGGACCCAGTACTTC
CASSVSGRGTQYF
>TRBV4-2|few|TRBD2|TRBJ2-7
TGTGCCAGCAGTCAACTCCTCCTAGCGGGAGACTCCTACGAGCAGTACTTC
CASSQLLLAGDSYEQYF
>TRBV5-1|NA|TRBD2|TRBJ2-1
TGCGCCAGCAGCTTGTGGCTAGCGGGGCTAATTCGGGTCAATGAGCAGTTCTTC
CASSLWLAGLIRVNEQFF
>TRBV2|NA|TRBD2|TRBJ2-5
TGTGCCAGCAGTGGTTTCGGACTAGCGGGAGTTTGGCAAGAGACCCAGTACTTC
CASSGFGLAGVWQETQYF
>TRBV2|NA|TRBD1|TRBJ2-2
TGTGCCAGCACAGGACAGGCTAACACCGGGGAGCTGTTTTTT
CASTGQANTGELFF
>TRBV7-5|few|NA|TRBJ2-2
TGTGTCAGAAGCTTAGGAGGGGATACCGGGGAGCTGTTTTTT
CVRSLGGDTGELFF
>TRBV2|NA|NA|TRBJ1-5
TGTGCCAGCAGATACCAGGGGCTTAGCAATCAGCCCCAGCATTTT
CASRYQGLSNQPQHF
>TRBV5-4|once|NA|TRBJ2-2
TGTGCCAGCAGCTTGCCCCAGGGAACCGGGGAGCTGTTTTTT
CASSLPQGTGELFF
>TRBV7-8|once|NA|TRBJ2-5
TGTGCCAGCAGCTCTATCCCGGGATATCGACTCCAAGAGACCCAGTACTTC
CASSSIPGYRLQETQYF
>TRBV28|NA|TRBD1|TRBJ1-1
TGTGCCAGCAAAAGGACAGGGGGCGCGGGTAGGACTGAAGCTTTCTTT
CASKRTGGAGRTEAFF
>TRBV7-2|NA|TRBD1|TRBJ1-4
TGTGCCAGCAGCTTAACCGGGACAGTAACGGAAAAACTGTTTTTT
CASSLTGTVTEKLFF